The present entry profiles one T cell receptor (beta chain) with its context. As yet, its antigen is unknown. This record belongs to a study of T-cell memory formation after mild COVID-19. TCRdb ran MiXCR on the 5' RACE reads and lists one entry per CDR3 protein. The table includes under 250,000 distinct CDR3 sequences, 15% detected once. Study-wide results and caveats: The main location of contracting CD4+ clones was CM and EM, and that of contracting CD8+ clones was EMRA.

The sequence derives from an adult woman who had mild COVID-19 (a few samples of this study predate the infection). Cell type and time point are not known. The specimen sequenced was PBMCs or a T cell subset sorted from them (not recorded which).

For the CDR3, the DNA is TGTGCCAGTAGTGTCCGACAGGGGGCCGGCACCGGGGAGCTGTTTTTT. Protein: CASSVRQGAGTGELFF. The V gene is TRBV19, the J gene TRBJ2-2; 10 bases map to TRBD1. Trimming cost V 5 bases and J 4 bases; bases outside gene matches: 7. The CDR3 sequence is 16 residues long. Germline CDR1 is LNHDA and CDR2 is SQIVND (reference sequence).